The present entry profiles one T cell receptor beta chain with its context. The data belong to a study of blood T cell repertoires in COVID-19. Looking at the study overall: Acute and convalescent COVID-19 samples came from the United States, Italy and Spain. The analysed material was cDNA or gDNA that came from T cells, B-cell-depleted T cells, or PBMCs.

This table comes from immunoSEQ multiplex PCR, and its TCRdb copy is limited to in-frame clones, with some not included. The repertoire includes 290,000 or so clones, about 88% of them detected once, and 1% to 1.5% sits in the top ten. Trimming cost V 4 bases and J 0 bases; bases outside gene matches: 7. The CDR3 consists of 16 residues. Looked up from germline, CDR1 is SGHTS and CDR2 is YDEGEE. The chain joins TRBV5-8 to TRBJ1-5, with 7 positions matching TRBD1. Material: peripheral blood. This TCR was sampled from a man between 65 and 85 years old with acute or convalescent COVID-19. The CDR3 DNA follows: TGTGCCAGCAGCGCGGGACAGATCTATAGCAATCAGCCCCAGCATTTT. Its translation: CASSAGQIYSNQPQHF.